This T cell receptor (beta chain) was identified in a study of cytomegalovirus exposure and HLA in healthy donors. Findings and limits, study-wide: Across all donors, roughly uniform sequencing depth was an assumption of the presence/absence analyses. A later analysis showed HLA-associated TCR beta chains outstripping equally common others in clonal expansion. Accurate predictions that matched the HLA-A and HLA-B alleles of most subjects were reportedly made from TCR beta sequences.

Trimming left V 5 bases short and J 0 bases short, with 16 bases between. The germline gives CDR1 SGHNT, CDR2 YENEEA. The CDR3 consists of 16 residues. The primer mix had 60 Vbeta and 13 Jbeta primers. Clones were read by immunoSEQ multiplex PCR, and TCRdb kept only the in-frame ones, dropping some. Its listing shows roughly 40,000 clones. Concerning this clone itself: The antigen is unknown.

V gene TRBV11-3 combines with J gene TRBJ1-1, with D perhaps TRBD1 (6 bases). The TCR originated in a male donor in good health and CMV-seronegative. What was sequenced was PBMCs. This CDR3 reads CASSPEDSQMNTEAFF. As DNA, the CDR3 is TGTGCCAGCAGCCCAGAGGACAGTCAGATGAACACTGAAGCTTTCTTT.